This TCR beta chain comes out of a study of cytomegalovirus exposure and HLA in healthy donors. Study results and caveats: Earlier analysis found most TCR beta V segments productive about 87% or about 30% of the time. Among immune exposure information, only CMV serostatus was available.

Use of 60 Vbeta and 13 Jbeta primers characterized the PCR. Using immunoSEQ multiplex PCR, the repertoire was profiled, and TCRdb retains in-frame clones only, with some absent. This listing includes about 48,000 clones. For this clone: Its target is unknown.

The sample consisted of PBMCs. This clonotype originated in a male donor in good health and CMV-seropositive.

CDR3 residues: CAWSEGTGVTGNTIYF. CDR3 in DNA: TGTGCCTGGAGTGAGGGTACGGGGGTGACGGGAAACACCATATATTTT. The genes are TRBV30 and TRBJ1-3, with a possible D match to TRBD1 (5 bases). Trimming cost V 1 base and J 4 bases, with 17 bases left between them. CDR3 length equals 16 residues. Germline V gene lookup returns CDR1 GTSNPN and CDR2 SVGIG (reference sequence). Full variable domain (missing parts from reference TRBV30 and TRBJ1-3): SQTIHQWPATLVQPVGSPLSLECTVEGTSNPNLYWYRQAAGRGLQLLFYSVGIGQISSEVPQNLSASRPQDRQFILSSKKLLLSDSGFYLCAWSEGTGVTGNTIYFGEGSWLTVV.